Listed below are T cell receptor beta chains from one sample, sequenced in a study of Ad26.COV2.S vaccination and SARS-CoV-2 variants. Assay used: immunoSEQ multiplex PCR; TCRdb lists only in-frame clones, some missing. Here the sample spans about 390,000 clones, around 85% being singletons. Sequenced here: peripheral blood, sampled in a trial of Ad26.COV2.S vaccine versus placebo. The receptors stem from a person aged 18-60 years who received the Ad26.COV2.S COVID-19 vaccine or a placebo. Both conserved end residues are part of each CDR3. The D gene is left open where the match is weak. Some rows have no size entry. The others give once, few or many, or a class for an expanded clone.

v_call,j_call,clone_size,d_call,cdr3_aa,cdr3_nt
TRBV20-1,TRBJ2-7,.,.,CSATASYEQYF,TGCAGTGCCACAGCTTCCTACGAGCAGTACTTC
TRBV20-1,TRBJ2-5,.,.,CSALGTETQYF,TGCAGTGCCCTAGGAACAGAGACCCAGTACTTC
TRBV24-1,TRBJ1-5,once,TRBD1,CATSDSDRGIVNQPQHF,TGTGCCACCAGTGATTCGGACAGGGGGATCGTAAATCAGCCCCAGCATTTT
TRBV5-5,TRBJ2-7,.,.,CASSLYDAEQYF,TGTGCCAGCAGCTTGTACGATGCCGAGCAGTACTTC
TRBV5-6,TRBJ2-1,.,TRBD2,CASSLGGLGPHEQFF,TGTGCCAGCAGCTTGGGAGGACTAGGACCTCACGAGCAGTTCTTC
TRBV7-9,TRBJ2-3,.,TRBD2,CASSLLGLAGRGTDTQYF,TGTGCCAGCAGCTTATTGGGACTAGCGGGGCGCGGCACAGATACGCAGTATTTT
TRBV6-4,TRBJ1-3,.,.,CASGGTVSGNTIYF,TGTGCCAGCGGAGGGACGGTCTCTGGAAACACCATATATTTT
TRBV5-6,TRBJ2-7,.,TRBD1,CASSLGPGTGDEQYF,TGTGCCAGCAGCTTGGGCCCCGGGACAGGCGACGAGCAGTACTTC
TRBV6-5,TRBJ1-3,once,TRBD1,CASSYSGTGTGNTIYF,TGTGCCAGCAGTTACTCGGGGACAGGGACTGGAAACACCATATATTTT
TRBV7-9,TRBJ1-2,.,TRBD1,CASSRDRVLLDYGYTF,TGTGCCAGCAGCCGGGACAGGGTACTCCTCGACTATGGCTACACCTTC
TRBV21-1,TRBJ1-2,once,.,CASSPRNRVVFGYTF,TGTGCCAGCAGCCCACGAAACAGGGTGGTATTCGGCTACACCTTC
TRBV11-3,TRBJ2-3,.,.,CASSARGTDTQYF,TGTGCCAGCAGCGCCCGGGGCACAGATACGCAGTATTTT
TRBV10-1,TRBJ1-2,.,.,CASSESTRRGYTF,TGCGCCAGCAGTGAGTCGACACGGCGGGGCTACACCTTC
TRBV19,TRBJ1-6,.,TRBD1,CASRDREGTYNSPLHF,TGTGCCAGTAGGGACAGGGAAGGAACCTATAATTCACCCCTCCACTTT
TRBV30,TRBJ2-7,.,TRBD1,CAWSVAGGLYEQYF,TGTGCCTGGAGTGTAGCAGGGGGCCTCTACGAGCAGTACTTC
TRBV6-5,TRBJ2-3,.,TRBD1,CASSRQGNTDTQYF,TGTGCCAGCAGTAGACAGGGAAACACAGATACGCAGTATTTT
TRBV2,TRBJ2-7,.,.,CASRDAYEQYF,TGTGCCAGCAGGGACGCCTACGAGCAGTACTTC
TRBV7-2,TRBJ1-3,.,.,CASSFAGSIASGNTIYF,TGTGCCAGCAGCTTTGCGGGGTCCATCGCTTCCGGAAACACCATATATTTT
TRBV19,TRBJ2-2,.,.,CASTHAGSTGELFF,TGTGCCAGTACCCACGCAGGGAGCACCGGGGAGCTGTTTTTT
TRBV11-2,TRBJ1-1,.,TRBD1,CASSGQGGEAFF,TGTGCCAGCAGCGGCCAGGGGGGGGAAGCTTTCTTT
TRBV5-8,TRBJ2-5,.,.,CASSFVDPQETQYF,TGTGCCAGCAGCTTCGTGGATCCCCAAGAGACCCAGTACTTC
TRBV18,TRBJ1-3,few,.,CASSPKIDQMNTIYF,TGTGCCAGCTCACCAAAAATAGATCAGATGAACACCATATATTTT
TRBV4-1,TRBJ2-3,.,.,CASSQTKFREDTQYF,TGCGCCAGCAGCCAAACCAAATTCAGGGAAGATACGCAGTATTTT
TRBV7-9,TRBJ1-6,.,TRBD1,CASSSGQGNNSPLHF,TGTGCCAGCAGCTCCGGACAGGGGAATAATTCACCCCTCCACTTT
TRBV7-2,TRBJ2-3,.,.,CASSLAPGADTQYF,TGTGCCAGCAGCTTAGCGCCCGGGGCAGATACGCAGTATTTT
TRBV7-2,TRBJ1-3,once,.,CASSLSGAQGNTIYF,TGTGCCAGCAGCTTATCGGGGGCGCAGGGAAACACCATATATTTT
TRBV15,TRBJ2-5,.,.,CATSRDGSQTTQYF,TGTGCCACCAGCAGAGACGGGTCCCAGACAACCCAGTACTTC
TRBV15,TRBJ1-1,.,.,CATSRDLGGMGTEAFF,TGTGCCACCAGCAGAGATCTGGGGGGCATGGGCACTGAAGCTTTCTTT
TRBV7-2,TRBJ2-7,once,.,CASRSTGGHSYEQYF,TGTGCCAGCAGAAGTACGGGGGGACACTCCTACGAGCAGTACTTC
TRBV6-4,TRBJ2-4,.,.,CASSDFGGAKNIQYF,TGTGCCAGCAGTGACTTCGGGGGAGCCAAAAACATTCAGTACTTC
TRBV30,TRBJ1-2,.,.,CAWSKANYGYTF,TGTGCCTGGAGCAAGGCTAACTATGGCTACACCTTC
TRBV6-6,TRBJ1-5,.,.,CASSLDSPNQPQHF,TGTGCCAGCAGTTTGGACAGTCCCAATCAGCCCCAGCATTTT
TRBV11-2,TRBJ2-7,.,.,CASSEDRTYEQYF,TGTGCCAGCAGCGAAGACAGGACCTACGAGCAGTACTTC
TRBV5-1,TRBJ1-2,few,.,CASSLEQPPYGYTF,TGCGCCAGCAGCTTGGAACAGCCGCCCTATGGCTACACCTTC
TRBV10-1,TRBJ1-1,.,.,CASSEWRGATEAFF,TGCGCCAGCAGTGAGTGGAGGGGCGCGACTGAAGCTTTCTTT
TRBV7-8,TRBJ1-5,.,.,CASSLSPGAHYSNQPQHF,TGTGCCAGCAGCTTATCTCCCGGCGCTCATTATAGCAATCAGCCCCAGCATTTT
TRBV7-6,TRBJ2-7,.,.,CASSLGGRPYEQYF,TGTGCCAGCAGCTTGGGCGGCAGACCTTACGAGCAGTACTTC
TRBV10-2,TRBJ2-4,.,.,CASSESGNIQYF,TGCGCCAGCAGTGAGTCTGGAAACATTCAGTACTTC
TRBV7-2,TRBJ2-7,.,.,CASSPNRAHEQYF,TGTGCCAGCAGCCCCAACAGGGCCCACGAGCAGTACTTC
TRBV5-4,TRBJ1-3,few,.,CASSLTGFGNTIYF,TGTGCCAGCAGCTTAACAGGGTTTGGAAACACCATATATTTT
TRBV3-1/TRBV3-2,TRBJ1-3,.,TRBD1,CASSPRQGSFTIYF,TGTGCCAGCAGCCCCCGACAGGGAAGTTTCACCATATATTTT
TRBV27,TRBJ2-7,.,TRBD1,CASSLTGGYEQYF,TGTGCCAGCAGTCTGACAGGGGGCTACGAGCAGTACTTC
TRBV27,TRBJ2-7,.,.,CASSLNSAAYEQYF,TGTGCCAGCAGTTTGAACTCGGCGGCCTACGAGCAGTACTTC
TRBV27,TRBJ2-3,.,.,CASSAVHLDTQYF,TGTGCCAGCAGTGCGGTGCATTTAGATACGCAGTATTTT
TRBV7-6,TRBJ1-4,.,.,CASSLAGGAREKLFF,TGTGCCAGCAGCTTAGCGGGGGGCGCTAGAGAAAAACTGTTTTTT
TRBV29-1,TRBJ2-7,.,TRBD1,CSAQTGAFYEQYF,TGCAGCGCGCAGACAGGGGCATTCTACGAGCAGTACTTC
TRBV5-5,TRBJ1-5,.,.,CASSLAPGDHQPQHF,TGTGCCAGCAGCTTGGCCCCGGGGGACCATCAGCCCCAGCATTTT
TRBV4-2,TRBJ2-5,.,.,CASSQEWQPQETQYF,TGTGCCAGCAGCCAAGAGTGGCAGCCTCAAGAGACCCAGTACTTC
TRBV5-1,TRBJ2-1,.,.,CASSSVGSSYNEQFF,TGCGCCAGCAGCTCGGTGGGGAGCTCCTACAATGAGCAGTTCTTC
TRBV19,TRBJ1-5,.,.,CASTMTEGVNNQPQHF,TGTGCCAGTACCATGACCGAGGGGGTAAACAATCAGCCCCAGCATTTT
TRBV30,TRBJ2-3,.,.,CAWSSPGTDTQYF,TGTGCCTGGAGTTCCCCGGGAACAGATACGCAGTATTTT
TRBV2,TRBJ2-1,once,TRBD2,CASRLGTSDLNEQFF,TGTGCCAGCCGGCTAGGGACTAGCGACCTCAATGAGCAGTTCTTC
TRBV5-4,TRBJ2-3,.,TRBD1,CASSAGQGTYTQYF,TGTGCCAGCAGCGCAGGACAGGGAACGTATACGCAGTATTTT
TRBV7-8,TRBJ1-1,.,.,CASSFVGDDTEAFF,TGTGCCAGCAGCTTTGTTGGGGACGACACTGAAGCTTTCTTT